The clone carrying this TCR beta chain turned up a few times. What it binds is not known. The CDR3 has 18 residues. Per germline, CDR1 SEHNR and CDR2 FQNEAQ (reference sequence). V dropped 1 base and J dropped 0 bases, with 16 bases sitting between them. Unique molecular identifiers tagged individual cDNA molecules. From the 5' RACE reads, TCRdb called clonotypes with MiXCR, one entry per CDR3 protein. The sample shows about 57,000 distinct CDR3 sequences, approximately 9.3% of them seen only once. This entry belongs to a study of early T cells in non-severe SARS-CoV-2 infection. Study-wide context: The authors sequenced bulk RNA from unsorted whole blood, leaving chains unpaired. Study-wide results and limits: VDJdb matching favored anti-spike CD8 responses, missing private and CD4 specificities.

The receptor's source is an adult who was a healthcare worker with PCR-confirmed SARS-CoV-2 infection or an uninfected control (not recorded which). The chain carries TRBV7-9 and TRBJ2-1, with a possible D match to TRBD2 (8 bases). The sample taken for sequencing was whole blood. The CDR3 nucleotides read TGTGCCAGCAGCTTAGGAATTAGCGGGACAGCCTCCTACAATGAGCAGTTCTTC. Protein product: CASSLGISGTASYNEQFF.